This T cell receptor beta chain was retrieved from a study of blood T cell repertoires in COVID-19. The CDR3 sequence is 14 residues long. V lost 5 bases and J 5 bases, leaving 12 bases between the germline ends. The germline CDR1 and CDR2 sequences are MNHEY and SMNVEV (reference sequence). Assay used: immunoSEQ multiplex PCR; TCRdb lists only in-frame clones, some missing. The top ten clones hold 15% to 20% of a sample with 200,000 to 250,000 clones, roughly 84% of them seen once. Sequencing was carried out using peripheral blood. The chain links TRBV27 to TRBJ2-2; perhaps TRBD1 as D (5 bases). The sequence came from a woman of 80 years or more with active or convalescent COVID-19. This CDR3 is CASSVTRETGELFF. The CDR3 DNA is TGTGCCAGCAGTGTTACCAGGGAAACCGGGGAGCTGTTTTTT.